This T cell receptor (beta chain) derives from a study of response to subunit inactivated influenza vaccine. One entry per CDR3 protein results from TCRdb running MiXCR on the RT-PCR reads. In the table there are under 550,000 distinct CDR3 sequences, 7.6% of which are singletons. This clonotype was seen a handful of times. Its antigen is currently unknown. V lost 0 bases, J lost 0 bases, and 2 bases lay in between. The CDR3 has 13 amino acids. Germline V lookup: CDR1 LNHNV, CDR2 YYDKDF (reference sequence). The study's findings and limits: The authors put forward the suggestion that each seasonal influenza vaccination may bring in only a limited number of new T cells.

The source is a man between 45 and 75 years old who received an inactivated influenza vaccine. The material sequenced was PBMCs from blood, taken less than 30 months after vaccination. This chain uses TRBV15 with TRBJ1-1; D is undetermined. The CDR3 sequence: CATSRDVNTEAFF. The CDR3 DNA reads TGTGCCACCAGCAGAGACGTGAACACTGAAGCTTTCTTT. Using reference TRBV15 and TRBJ1-1 for the parts outside the CDR3, the full variable domain is DAMVIQNPRYQVTQFGKPVTLSCSQTLNHNVMYWYQQKSSQAPKLLFHYYDKDFNNEADTPDNFQSRRPNTSFCFLDIRSPGLGDTAMYLCATSRDVNTEAFFGQGTRLTVV.